Listed here are 4 T cell receptor beta chains from one sample, sequenced in a study of radiotherapy plus CTLA-4 blockade in lung cancer. This table comes from immunoSEQ multiplex PCR, and its TCRdb copy is limited to in-frame clones, with some not included. The sample includes 55,000 to 80,000 clones, roughly 87% of them seen just once. This sample comprised peripheral blood, obtained from a patient treated with radiotherapy plus ipilimumab. These receptors were collected from a human donor with non-small cell lung cancer that progressed on radiotherapy plus ipilimumab.

The CDR3 loop is CASSPSLSGSPYEQYV. The CDR3 nucleotides are TGTGCCAGCTCACCATCTCTGAGCGGGAGCCCCTACGAGCAGTACGTC. The rearrangement uses TRBV18 and TRBJ2-7, with TRBD2 matching 8 bases. This CDR3 is built from 16 residues. Germline CDR1 is KGHSH and CDR2 is LQKENI. The J segment lost 2 bases and the V segment lost 2 bases, leaving 8 bases of the junction unmatched.

The V gene is TRBV9, the J gene TRBJ2-1; 14 bases fit TRBD2. Germline-derived CDR1 and CDR2 are SGDLS and YYNGEE. J gave up 9 bases and V 3 bases, and 11 bases lay outside the gene matches. This CDR3 comprises 17 residues. The CDR3 nucleotides are TGTGCCAGCAGCGGACGAGACCAGGGACTAGCGGGAGTTGAGCAGTTCTTC. Translating it yields CASSGRDQGLAGVEQFF.

The chain is built from TRBV5-1 and TRBJ1-4; 8 bases align to TRBD1. The CDR3 contains 15 residues. V trimming: 4 bases; J trimming: 5 bases; junction bases outside the gene matches: 7. CDR1 is SGHRS and CDR2 is YFSETQ in the germline V gene. The CDR3 here is CASSTETGANEKLFF. The CDR3 DNA reads TGCGCCAGCAGCACTGAGACAGGGGCAAATGAAAAACTGTTTTTT.

In its sample, this clone was seen once. CDR3 sequence reads: CASSTITSGGYNEQFF. The CDR3, as DNA: TGTGCCAGCAGTACCATAACTAGCGGGGGATACAATGAGCAGTTCTTC. The V call is TRBV27, the J call TRBJ2-1; TRBD2 matches 11 bases. CDR1 is MNHEY and CDR2 is SMNVEV in the germline V gene (reference sequence). Losses at the gene ends were 5 bases for V and 4 bases for J; bases not matched to a gene: 7. This CDR3 has 16 amino acids.